Listed here is a single T cell receptor beta chain. The antigen is not known. This sample is drawn from a study of T cell responses to AZD1222 COVID-19 vaccine. Study outcomes and limitations: Spike-wide vaccine-associated CD4 TCRs dominated at 160-218 and 743-854.

Measured with immunoSEQ multiplex PCR; TCRdb has only the in-frame clones, and not every one. The sample lists about 140,000 clones, around 90% occurring once. The source was peripheral blood, collected 28 days after the second AZD1222 dose. The origin of this receptor is an adult who received the AZD1222 COVID-19 vaccine.

The CDR3 DNA reads TGTGCCAGCAGTTCTTACCCCAACAGGGGTGGCAATCAGCCCCAGCATTTT. Protein product: CASSSYPNRGGNQPQHF. V and J are TRBV28 and TRBJ1-5, with 7 bases that match TRBD1. The V and J ends lost 4 bases and 2 bases, in that order; junction bases with no gene match: 11. CDR1 is MDHEN and CDR2 is SYDVKM in the germline V gene. The CDR3 has 17 amino acids. Full variable domain (missing parts from reference TRBV28 and TRBJ1-5): DVKVTQSSRYLVKRTGEKVFLECVQDMDHENMFWYRQDPGLGLRLIYFSYDVKMKEKGDIPEGYSVSREKKERFSLILESASTNQTSMYLCASSSYPNRGGNQPQHFGDGTRLSIL.